One TCR beta chain is described in this entry. The target antigen is unknown. The data originate from a study of cytomegalovirus exposure and HLA in healthy donors. In the study overall: Out of 150 million to 200 million T cells, an earlier analysis found 117 million unique TCR beta sequences in total. From HLA-typed donors, an early data release held approximately 85 million unique TCRs.

The primer mix had 60 Vbeta and 13 Jbeta primers. Sequencing used immunoSEQ multiplex PCR; TCRdb keeps in-frame clones, though not all of them. The table has over 150,000 clones, 75% seen once. CDR1 and CDR2 from the germline V gene are SGHRS and YFSETQ. The CDR3 is 16 residues long. The V end lost 5 bases, the J end lost 0 bases, and 14 bases lay between the germline ends. General study results and limits: When analyzed later, the rates of TCR association showed variation by HLA locus, with DRB1 the most and HLA-C the fewest.

The origin of this receptor is a male donor in good health and CMV-seronegative. Sequencing input: PBMCs. The chain carries TRBV5-1 and TRBJ2-2, with D maybe TRBD1 (6 bases). The CDR3 sequence is CASSTDRYANTGELFF. The CDR3 DNA sequence: TGCGCCAGCAGTACCGACAGGTACGCGAACACCGGGGAGCTGTTTTTT.